Below are 8 T cell receptor beta chains sequenced from a single sample in a study of T cells in Graves' hyperthyroidism and ophthalmopathy. It was RNA transcripts that yielded the amplified TCR beta CDR3 regions. HTBI primers were the set used in a first-round RT-PCR of the TCR CDR3. TCRdb reanalysed the multiplex PCR reads using MiXCR and keeps one entry per CDR3 protein. The sample contains about 58,000 distinct CDR3 sequences, roughly 49% of which appear only once. What was sequenced was blood. Every receptor here comes from a woman aged 25-40 years with Graves' ophthalmopathy.

About this clonotype: An end of the junction differs from the germline gene, which may be a read error. The chain carries TRBV10-3 and TRBJ2-3, with a weak D call TRBD2 (6 bases). The germline V gene has CDR1 ENHRY and CDR2 SYGVKD. There are 14 residues in the CDR3. The CDR3 here is CTIRWGLDTDTQFF. The DNA for the CDR3 is TGTACCATCAGGTGGGGACTCGACACAGATACGCAGTTTTTT.

This clonotype came up once. This may arise from a read error, as a much more abundant clone is one base away. The V call is TRBV20-1, the J call TRBJ2-1, with 7 bases aligning to TRBD2. This CDR3 has 12 amino acids. Germline V lookup: CDR1 DFQATT, CDR2 SNEGSKA (reference sequence). The V segment lost 2 bases and the J segment 5 bases; nucleotides outside the gene matches: 0. CDR3 loop: CSARLADNEQFF. DNA for the CDR3: TGCAGTGCTAGACTAGCGGACAATGAGCAGTTCTTC.

This clonotype was recorded many times. The rearrangement uses TRBV5-5 and TRBJ1-2; unclear D gene. Looked up from germline, CDR1 is SGHKS and CDR2 is YYEKEE (reference sequence). The CDR3 covers 15 residues. Trimming removed 0 bases from V and 8 bases from J, with 17 bases in between. CDR3 residues: CASSLVATTGQGYTF. CDR3 DNA: TGTGCCAGCAGCTTGGTAGCCACGACCGGTCAGGGCTACACCTTC.

This clonotype was detected ten times or more. The chain has TRBV20-1 and TRBJ2-7, with unresolved D. V was shortened by 8 bases and J by 5 bases, with 19 bases between the two germline ends. Per the germline V gene, CDR1 is DFQATT and CDR2 is SNEGSKA (reference sequence). The CDR3 is 13 residues long. The CDR3 nucleotides are TGCAGTAAGGAGTATAACCCTGGAGACGAGCAGTACTTC. It codes for CSKEYNPGDEQYF.

The V call is TRBV12-5, the J call TRBJ1-5; D gene uncertain. This CDR3 spans 14 amino acids. Germline lookup yields CDR1 LGHNT and CDR2 FRNRAP. Trimming stripped 1 base from V and 4 bases from J, with 8 bases between. The CDR3: CASGLGAGNQPQHF. In DNA, the CDR3 is TGTGCTAGTGGTTTGGGCGCGGGGAATCAGCCCCAGCATTTT. The full variable domain, in which reference TRBV12-5 and TRBJ1-5 provide the parts outside the CDR3, is DARVTQTPRHKVTEMGQEVTMRCQPILGHNTVFWYRQTMMQGLELLAYFRNRAPLDDSGMPKDRFSAEMPDATLATLKIQPSEPRDSAVYFCASGLGAGNQPQHFGDGTRLSIL.

The chain combines TRBV29-1 with TRBJ2-3; possibly TRBD1 for D (5 bases). V was shortened by 0 bases and J by 7 bases, with 11 bases between the two germline ends. Germline V CDR1 and CDR2: SQVTM, ANQGSEA. This CDR3 comprises 13 residues. The CDR3 coding sequence is TGCAGCGTTGAAGACGGCAGGGATCATACGCAGTATTTT. Residues: CSVEDGRDHTQYF.

This clonotype was detected ten times or more. This chain links TRBV7-9 with TRBJ1-4, with a possible D match to TRBD1 (6 bases). The V end lost 4 bases, the J end lost 10 bases, and 19 bases lay between the germline ends. CDR1 and CDR2 from the germline V gene are SEHNR and FQNEAQ (reference sequence). This CDR3 contains 15 residues. In DNA, the CDR3 is TGTGCCAGCAGCTCCCCCGGGACACAATCCGTAAAACTGTTTTTT. It translates to CASSSPGTQSVKLFF.

The chain employs TRBV20-1 and TRBJ1-5; TRBD1 matches 8 bases. The CDR3 totals 16 residues. CDR1 is DFQATT, CDR2 SNEGSKA, per germline (reference sequence). V trimming: 5 bases; J trimming: 6 bases; junction bases outside the gene matches: 15. Written as DNA, the CDR3 is TGCAGTGCTCGCAGCCAGGGGGCGGGAGACATTCAGCCCCAGCATTTT. Translation gives CSARSQGAGDIQPQHF.